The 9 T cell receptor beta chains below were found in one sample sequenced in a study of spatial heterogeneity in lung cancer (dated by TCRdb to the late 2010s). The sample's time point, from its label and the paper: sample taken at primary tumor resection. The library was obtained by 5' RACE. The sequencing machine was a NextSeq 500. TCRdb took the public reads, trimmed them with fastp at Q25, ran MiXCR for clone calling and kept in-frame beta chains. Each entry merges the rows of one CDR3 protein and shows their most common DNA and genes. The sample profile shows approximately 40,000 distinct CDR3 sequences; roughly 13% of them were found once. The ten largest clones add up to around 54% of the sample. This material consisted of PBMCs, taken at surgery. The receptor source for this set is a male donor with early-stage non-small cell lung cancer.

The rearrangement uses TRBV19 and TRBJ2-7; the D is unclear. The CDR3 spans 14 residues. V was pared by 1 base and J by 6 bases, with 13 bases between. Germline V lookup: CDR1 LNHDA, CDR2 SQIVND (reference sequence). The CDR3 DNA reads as TGTGCCAGTAGTATAGGTGAGGCTCAGGTCGAGCAGTACTTC. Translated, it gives CASSIGEAQVEQYF.

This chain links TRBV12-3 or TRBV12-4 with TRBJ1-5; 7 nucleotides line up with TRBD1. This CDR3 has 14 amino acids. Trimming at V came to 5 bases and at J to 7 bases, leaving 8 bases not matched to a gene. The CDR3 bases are TGTGCCAGCAGTCCCCGACAGGGACGCCAGCCCCAGCATTTT. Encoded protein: CASSPRQGRQPQHF.

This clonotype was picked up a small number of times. The CDR3, as DNA: TGTGCCAGCTCACCAGTAACAGGTCAGCCCCAGCATTTT. Translated, it gives CASSPVTGQPQHF. The chain links TRBV18 to TRBJ1-5; D might be TRBD1 (5 bases). The CDR3 runs to 13 residues. Germline values: CDR1 KGHSH, CDR2 LQKENI. V was shortened by 2 bases and J by 6 bases, with 8 bases between the two germline ends.

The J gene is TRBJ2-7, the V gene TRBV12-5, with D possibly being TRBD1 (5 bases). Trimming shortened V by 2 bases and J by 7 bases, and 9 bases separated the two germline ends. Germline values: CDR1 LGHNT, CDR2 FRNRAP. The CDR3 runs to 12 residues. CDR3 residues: CASGLSGWEQYF. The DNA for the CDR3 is TGTGCTAGTGGTTTGTCAGGGTGGGAGCAGTACTTC.

The CDR3 DNA reads TGTGCCTGGAGTGTTCGGGTTCGGGAGACCCAGTACTTC. Translation: CAWSVRVRETQYF. The gene calls are TRBV30 and TRBJ2-5; no firm D call. The CDR3 is made up of 13 amino acids. The germline gives CDR1 GTSNPN, CDR2 SVGIG (reference sequence). Trimming cost V 0 bases and J 5 bases, with 10 bases left between them.

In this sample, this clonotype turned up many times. CDR3 region: CASRRGNAGQETQYF. DNA of the CDR3: TGCGCCAGCCGAAGAGGGAACGCAGGCCAAGAGACCCAGTACTTC. The chain carries TRBV4-1 and TRBJ2-5, with D maybe TRBD2 (5 bases). This CDR3 contains 15 residues. Germline-derived CDR1 and CDR2 are MGHRA and YSYEKL. Trimming took 8 bases from V and 1 from J, leaving 17 bases between them.

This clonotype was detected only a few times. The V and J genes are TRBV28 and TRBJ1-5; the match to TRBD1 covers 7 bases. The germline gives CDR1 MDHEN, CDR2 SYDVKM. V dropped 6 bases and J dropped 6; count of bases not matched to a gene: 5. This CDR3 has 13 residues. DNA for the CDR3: TGTGCCAGCAGATCCCAGGGGGGTCAGCCCCAGCATTTT. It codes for CASRSQGGQPQHF. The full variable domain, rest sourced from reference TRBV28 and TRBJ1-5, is DVKVTQSSRYLVKRTGEKVFLECVQDMDHENMFWYRQDPGLGLRLIYFSYDVKMKEKGDIPEGYSVSREKKERFSLILESASTNQTSMYLCASRSQGGQPQHFGDGTRLSIL.

CDR3: CASSLWDRGREQPQHF. The CDR3 DNA is TGCGCCAGCAGCCTATGGGACAGGGGAAGGGAGCAGCCCCAGCATTTT. The chain joins TRBV4-1 to TRBJ1-5, with 10 bases identical to TRBD1. Germline trimming cut 4 bases from V and 7 bases from J; bases unmatched to any gene: 10. CDR1 and CDR2 from the germline V gene are MGHRA and YSYEKL. This CDR3 has 16 amino acids.

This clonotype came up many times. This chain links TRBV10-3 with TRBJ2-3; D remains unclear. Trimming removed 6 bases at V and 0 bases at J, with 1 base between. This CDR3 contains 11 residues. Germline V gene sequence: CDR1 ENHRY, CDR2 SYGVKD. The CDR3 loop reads CAIRSTDTQYF. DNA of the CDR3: TGTGCCATCAGAAGCACAGATACGCAGTATTTT.